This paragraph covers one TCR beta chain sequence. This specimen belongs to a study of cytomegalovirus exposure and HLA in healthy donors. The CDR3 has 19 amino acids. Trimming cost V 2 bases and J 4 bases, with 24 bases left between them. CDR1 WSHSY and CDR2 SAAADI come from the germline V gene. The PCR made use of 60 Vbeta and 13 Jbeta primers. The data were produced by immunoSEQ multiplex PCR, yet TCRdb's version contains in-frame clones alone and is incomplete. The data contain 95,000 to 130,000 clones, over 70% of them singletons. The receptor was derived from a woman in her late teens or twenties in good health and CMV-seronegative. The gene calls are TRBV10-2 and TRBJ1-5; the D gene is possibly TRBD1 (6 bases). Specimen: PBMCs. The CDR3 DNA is TGCGCCAGCAGTGAGGAGGGGGGGTGGTGGGACAATCGGAATCAGCCCCAGCATTTT. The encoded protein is CASSEEGGWWDNRNQPQHF.